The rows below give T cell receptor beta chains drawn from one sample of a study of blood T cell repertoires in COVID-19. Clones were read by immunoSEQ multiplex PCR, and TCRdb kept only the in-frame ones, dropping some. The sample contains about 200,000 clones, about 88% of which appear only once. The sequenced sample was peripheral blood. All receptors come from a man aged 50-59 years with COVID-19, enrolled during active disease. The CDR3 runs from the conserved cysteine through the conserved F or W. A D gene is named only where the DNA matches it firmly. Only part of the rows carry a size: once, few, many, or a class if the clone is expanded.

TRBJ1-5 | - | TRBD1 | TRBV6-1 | CASSVSPGQGNQPQHF | TGTGCCAGCAGTGTAAGTCCGGGACAGGGCAATCAGCCCCAGCATTTT
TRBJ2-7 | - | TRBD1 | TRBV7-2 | CASSTDRGYEQYF | TGTGCCAGCAGTACTGACAGGGGCTACGAGCAGTACTTC
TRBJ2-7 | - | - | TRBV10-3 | CAIRGKVQDYEQYF | TGTGCCATCAGAGGCAAGGTACAGGACTACGAGCAGTACTTC
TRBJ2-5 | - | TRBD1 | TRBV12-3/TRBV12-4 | CASSWGQQETQYF | TGTGCCAGCAGTTGGGGACAGCAAGAGACCCAGTACTTC
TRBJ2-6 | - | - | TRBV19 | CASSRGLEAGANVLTF | TGTGCCAGTAGTAGGGGCTTGGAAGCTGGGGCCAACGTCCTGACTTTC
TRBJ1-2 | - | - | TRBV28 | CASSLLGAGGYTF | TGTGCCAGCAGTTTATTGGGGGCAGGTGGCTACACCTTC
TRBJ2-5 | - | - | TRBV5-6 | CASRSTGTRETQYF | TGTGCCAGCAGGTCCACAGGGACCAGGGAGACCCAGTACTTC
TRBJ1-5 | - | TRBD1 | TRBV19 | CASSGTGGQPQHF | TGTGCCAGTAGTGGGACAGGGGGTCAGCCCCAGCATTTT
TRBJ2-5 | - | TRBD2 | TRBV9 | CASSVAVAGGETQYF | TGTGCCAGCAGCGTAGCAGTAGCGGGGGGAGAGACCCAGTACTTC
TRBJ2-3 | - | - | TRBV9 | CASSVGAGTPEDTQYF | TGTGCCAGCAGCGTAGGGGCGGGAACCCCAGAAGATACGCAGTATTTT
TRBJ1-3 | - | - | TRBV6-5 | CASSYSGLHSGNTIYF | TGTGCCAGCAGTTACTCGGGCCTTCACTCTGGAAACACCATATATTTT
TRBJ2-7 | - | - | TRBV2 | CASTGTYEQYF | TGTGCCAGTACAGGTACCTACGAGCAGTACTTC
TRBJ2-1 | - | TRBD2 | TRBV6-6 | CASSPGLAGGDEQFF | TGTGCCAGCAGCCCTGGACTAGCGGGAGGGGATGAGCAGTTCTTC
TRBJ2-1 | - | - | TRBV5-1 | CASSPTGHSVSYNEQFF | TGCGCCAGCAGCCCGACGGGTCATAGTGTCTCCTACAATGAGCAGTTCTTC
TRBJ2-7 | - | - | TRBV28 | CASSFGYEQYF | TGTGCCAGCAGTTTCGGCTACGAGCAGTACTTC
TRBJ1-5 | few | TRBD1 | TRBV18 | CASSLGTGGRQPQHF | TGTGCCAGCTCACTGGGGACAGGGGGCAGGCAGCCCCAGCATTTT
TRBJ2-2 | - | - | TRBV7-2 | CASVLQGQPNTGELFF | TGTGCCAGCGTACTACAAGGCCAGCCGAACACCGGGGAGCTGTTTTTT
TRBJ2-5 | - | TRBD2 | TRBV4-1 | CASSQVGLAEETQYF | TGCGCCAGCAGCCAAGTGGGACTAGCGGAAGAGACCCAGTACTTC
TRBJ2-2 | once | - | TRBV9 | CASSQLSGTANTGELFF | TGTGCCAGCAGCCAGCTGAGCGGAACTGCGAACACCGGGGAGCTGTTTTTT
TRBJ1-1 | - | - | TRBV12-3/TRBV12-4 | CASSLTGYTEAFF | TGTGCCAGCAGTTTAACGGGTTACACTGAAGCTTTCTTT
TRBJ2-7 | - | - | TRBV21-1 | CASSKCDRAPYEQYF | TGTGCCAGCAGCAAATGTGACAGGGCCCCCTACGAGCAGTACTTC
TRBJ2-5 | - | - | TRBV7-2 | CASSLATDQETQYF | TGTGCCAGCAGCTTAGCGACAGACCAAGAGACCCAGTACTTC
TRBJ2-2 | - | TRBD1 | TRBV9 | CASSVISDRGVYTNTGELFF | TGTGCCAGCAGCGTAATCAGTGACAGGGGAGTTTATACGAACACCGGGGAGCTGTTTTTT
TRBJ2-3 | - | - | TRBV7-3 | CASSLNSGTQYF | TGTGCCAGCAGCTTAAACAGCGGTACGCAGTATTTT
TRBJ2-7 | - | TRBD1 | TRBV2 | CASSPDRGRDYEQYF | TGTGCCAGCAGTCCTGACAGGGGCCGTGACTACGAGCAGTACTTC
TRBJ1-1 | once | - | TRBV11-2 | CASSLEEGTEAFF | TGTGCCAGCAGCTTAGAGGAGGGGACTGAAGCTTTCTTT
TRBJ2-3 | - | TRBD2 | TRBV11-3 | CASSLDRRGGGDTQYF | TGTGCCAGCAGCTTAGATCGGCGGGGGGGCGGAGATACGCAGTATTTT
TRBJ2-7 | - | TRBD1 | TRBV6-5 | CAGMVLRDRVGEQYF | TGTGCCGGCATGGTCCTCCGGGACAGGGTGGGCGAGCAGTACTTC
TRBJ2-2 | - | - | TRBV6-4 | CASSDSGDTGELFF | TGTGCCAGCAGTGACTCAGGGGACACCGGGGAGCTGTTTTTT